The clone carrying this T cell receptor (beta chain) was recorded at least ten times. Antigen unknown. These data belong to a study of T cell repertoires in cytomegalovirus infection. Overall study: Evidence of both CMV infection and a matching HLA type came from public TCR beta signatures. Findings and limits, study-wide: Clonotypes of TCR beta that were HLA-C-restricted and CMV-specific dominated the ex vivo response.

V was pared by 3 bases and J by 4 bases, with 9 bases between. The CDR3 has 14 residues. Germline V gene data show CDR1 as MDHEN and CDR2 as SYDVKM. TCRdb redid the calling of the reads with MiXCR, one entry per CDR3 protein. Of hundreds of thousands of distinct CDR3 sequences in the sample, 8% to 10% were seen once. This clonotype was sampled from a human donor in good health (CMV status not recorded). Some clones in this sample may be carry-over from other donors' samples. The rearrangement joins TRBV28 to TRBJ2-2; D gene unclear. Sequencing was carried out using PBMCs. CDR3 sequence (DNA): TGTGCCAGCAGTTTCCTGACGGGCACCGGGGAGCTGTTTTTT. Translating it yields CASSFLTGTGELFF.